The rows below give T cell receptor beta chains drawn from one sample of a study of identical twins. TCRdb itself ran the 5' RACE reads through MiXCR, one entry per CDR3 protein. The sample consists of about 720,000 distinct CDR3 sequences, over 8.5% of them appearing once. These sequences were also reported in another study, on yellow fever vaccine responses in identical twins.

Specimen: PBMCs. Every receptor here comes from a young woman in good health. The CDR3 runs from the conserved cysteine through the conserved F or W. D genes are given only for firm matches. Rows may omit the clone size; those that give it use once, few, many or a size class.

size	D	V	J	CDR3	DNA
few	-	TRBV5-1	TRBJ2-1	CASSLSVGYNEQFF	TGCGCCAGCAGCTTGTCTGTTGGGTACAATGAGCAGTTCTTC
many	TRBD1	TRBV12-3/TRBV12-4	TRBJ2-7	CASSITGGALYEQYF	TGTGCCAGCAGTATTACAGGGGGCGCGTTGTACGAGCAGTACTTC
-	TRBD1	TRBV3-1	TRBJ2-5	CASCQATGGAETQYF	TGTGCCAGCTGCCAAGCGACAGGGGGCGCGGAGACCCAGTACTTC
-	-	TRBV19	TRBJ2-4	CASSTSDSVINIQYF	TGTGCCAGTAGTACCTCGGACAGTGTGATAAACATTCAGTACTTC
many	TRBD2	TRBV20-1	TRBJ2-3	CSARDLSGRALDTQYF	TGCAGTGCTAGAGACCTTAGCGGGAGGGCCTTAGATACGCAGTATTTT
few	TRBD1	TRBV7-9	TRBJ1-6	CASSPPIQGQDSPLHF	TGTGCCAGCAGCCCCCCCATACAGGGGCAGGATTCACCCCTCCACTTT
many	-	TRBV6-1	TRBJ1-2	CASSREYGYTF	TGTGCCAGCAGCCGGGAGTATGGCTACACCTTC
few	TRBD2	TRBV20-1	TRBJ2-5	CSASRASGIETQYF	TGCAGTGCTAGTCGGGCTAGCGGGATAGAGACCCAGTACTTC
many	TRBD2	TRBV5-1	TRBJ2-5	CASSRPTGTSGVETQYF	TGCGCCAGCAGCAGACCTACAGGGACTAGCGGGGTTGAGACCCAGTACTTC
many	-	TRBV28	TRBJ2-5	CASRPRIGWETQYF	TGTGCCAGCAGGCCAAGAATTGGGTGGGAGACCCAGTACTTC
many	-	TRBV20-1	TRBJ2-3	CSARPLRRKTTDTQYF	TGCAGTGCTAGACCACTAAGGCGAAAAACCACAGATACGCAGTATTTT
many	TRBD1	TRBV27	TRBJ2-7	CASSDGTGAYEQYF	TGTGCCAGCAGTGACGGGACAGGAGCCTACGAGCAGTACTTC
-	-	TRBV7-9	TRBJ1-1	CASSLDGGPEAFF	TGTGCCAGCAGCTTAGATGGAGGACCTGAAGCTTTCTTT
few	-	TRBV28	TRBJ2-7	CASSSPHRANEQYF	TGTGCCAGCAGTTCCCCTCACAGGGCAAACGAGCAGTACTTC
-	TRBD2	TRBV28	TRBJ2-3	CASSRGLVPDTQYF	TGTGCCAGCAGCCGGGGACTAGTGCCAGATACGCAGTATTTT
-	TRBD2	TRBV7-2	TRBJ2-3	CASSLTSGRIADTQYF	TGTGCCAGCAGCTTGACTAGCGGGAGGATAGCAGATACGCAGTATTTT
-	-	TRBV7-8	TRBJ2-7	CASSLGTARQDEQYF	TGTGCCAGCAGCTTAGGTACTGCTCGACAGGACGAGCAGTACTTC
many	-	TRBV12-3/TRBV12-4	TRBJ2-7	CASSPPPGYEQYF	TGTGCCAGCAGTCCCCCCCCGGGCTACGAGCAGTACTTC
many	TRBD2	TRBV28	TRBJ2-3	CASSSLGASGRDPDTQYF	TGTGCCAGCAGTTCCCTGGGGGCTAGCGGGAGAGACCCAGATACGCAGTATTTT
few	-	TRBV7-2	TRBJ1-2	CASSLVPSDGYTF	TGTGCCAGCAGCTTAGTCCCCTCAGACGGCTACACCTTC
few	TRBD1	TRBV4-2	TRBJ2-2	CASTSRQGAPGELFF	TGTGCCAGCACCTCCCGACAGGGGGCCCCCGGGGAGCTGTTTTTT
-	-	TRBV4-3	TRBJ2-3	CASSQVDSSTDTQYF	TGCGCCAGCAGCCAAGTTGACAGCAGCACAGATACGCAGTATTTT
-	-	TRBV5-1	TRBJ1-6	CASRVDRPGPDSPLHF	TGCGCCAGCAGAGTAGACAGACCCGGGCCGGATTCACCCCTCCACTTT
-	TRBD2	TRBV11-2	TRBJ2-3	CASTPAIGLAGDVDTQYF	TGTGCCAGCACCCCCGCCATCGGACTAGCGGGAGATGTAGATACGCAGTATTTT
many	-	TRBV7-8	TRBJ2-5	CASSGGVQETQYF	TGTGCCAGCAGCGGAGGGGTCCAAGAGACCCAGTACTTC
-	TRBD2	TRBV4-2	TRBJ2-1	CASSHGTSGSYEQFF	TGTGCCAGCAGCCACGGGACTAGCGGGAGTTATGAGCAGTTCTTC
-	-	TRBV7-6	TRBJ1-6	CASSLILPGRERNSPLHF	TGTGCCAGCAGCTTAATTCTCCCCGGCAGGGAACGGAATTCACCCCTCCACTTT
few	-	TRBV19	TRBJ2-2	CASSIHAGELFF	TGTGCCAGTAGTATCCACGCCGGGGAGCTGTTTTTT
few	-	TRBV7-3	TRBJ1-5	CASSLVAHGQPQHF	TGTGCCAGCAGCCTGGTGGCTCATGGGCAGCCCCAGCATTTT
-	-	TRBV4-2	TRBJ2-1	CASSQVAGSPYNEQFF	TGTGCCAGCAGCCAAGTGGCGGGTAGCCCCTACAATGAGCAGTTCTTC
-	-	TRBV12-5	TRBJ2-3	CASGYLDTQYF	TGTGCTAGTGGTTACCTTGATACGCAGTATTTT
-	TRBD2	TRBV24-1	TRBJ2-7	CATSDLATSGIYEQYF	TGTGCCACCAGTGATTTAGCGACTAGCGGGATCTACGAGCAGTACTTC
many	-	TRBV5-1	TRBJ1-6	CASSTTGYGDSPLHF	TGCGCCAGCAGCACAACAGGCTACGGAGATTCACCCCTCCACTTT
-	TRBD2	TRBV18	TRBJ2-7	CASSPELAGVYEQYF	TGTGCCAGCTCACCGGAACTGGCGGGGGTGTACGAGCAGTACTTC
-	TRBD1	TRBV24-1	TRBJ2-7	CATSDPGQGGYEQYF	TGTGCCACCAGTGACCCGGGACAGGGAGGCTACGAGCAGTACTTC